The TCR beta chain described here comes from a study of shared clonotypes between healthy human individuals. The overall study: Researchers assigned three CD4 naive, three CD4 memory, two CD8 naive and one CD8 memory plate to each donor.

This CDR3 contains 16 residues. V lost 4 bases to trimming and J lost 0 bases, with 14 bases between them. Sequencing used immunoSEQ multiplex PCR; TCRdb keeps in-frame clones, though not all of them. The sample has roughly 2,000,000 clones; about 95% are singletons. CD45RO-negative cells were positively selected for CCR7, leaving out terminally differentiated effector memory CD45RA+ cells. All the donors were Caucasian adults who lived in Nashville, Tennessee. Sequencing was performed on naive CD8+ T cells sorted from blood. The receptor was isolated from a man aged 18 to 29 in good health. The chain uses TRBV5-3 and TRBJ1-3; D may be TRBD1 (5 bases). TRBV5-3 is recorded as an ORF, its role being uncertain. CDR3 amino acids: CARSLGPLVSGNTIYF. Here the CDR3 DNA reads TGTGCCAGAAGCCTGGGACCCCTCGTCTCTGGAAACACCATATATTTT.